The 27 T cell receptor beta chains listed next were all sequenced from one sample in a study of T cells in tuberculosis. The time point here: new active TB diagnosis, blood taken before or within 7 days of starting treatment. TCRdb's copy holds only in-frame clones and misses some; the assay was immunoSEQ multiplex PCR. The sample contains 30,000 or so clones, around 92% of which appear only once. The sample here was PBMCs, taken at tuberculosis diagnosis. These receptors were collected from an adult with tuberculosis. Some clones in this sample may be carry-over from other donors' samples.

This chain links TRBV11-2 with TRBJ2-4; 8 bases are a match to TRBD2. The CDR3 runs 18 residues. Germline loops: CDR1 SGHAT, CDR2 FQNNGV. V trimming: 1 base; J trimming: 1 base; junction bases outside the gene matches: 9. This CDR3 is CASSLVPGGMFAKNIQYF. The CDR3 bases are TGTGCCAGCAGCTTAGTCCCGGGGGGGATGTTCGCCAAAAACATTCAGTACTTC.

The rearrangement links TRBV29-1 to TRBJ2-7; 8 nucleotides agree with TRBD1. Per the germline V gene, CDR1 is SQVTM and CDR2 is ANQGSEA. This CDR3 spans 12 amino acids. Germline trimming cut 4 bases from V and 5 bases from J; bases unmatched to any gene: 4. Here the CDR3 reads CSVGTGQHEQYF. CDR3 nucleotides: TGCAGCGTTGGGACAGGGCAACACGAGCAGTACTTC.

This rearrangement joins TRBV7-8 to TRBJ1-1, with a weak D call TRBD1 (5 bases). Between the trimmed V and J ends, which lost 7 bases and 1 base, there was a span of 13 bases. CDR1 is SGHVS and CDR2 is FQNEAQ in the germline V gene. This CDR3 spans 14 amino acids. CDR3 sequence: CASKPQGTNTEAFF. In DNA, the CDR3 is TGTGCCAGCAAGCCTCAGGGTACGAACACTGAAGCTTTCTTT.

A word on this clone: A read error may produce the germline difference seen at one junction end. The sample contains more than one DNA sequence encoding this CDR3. This chain joins TRBV15 and TRBJ1-5; D possibly corresponds to TRBD1 (6 bases). The CDR3 is made up of 16 amino acids. Germline CDR1 is LNHNV and CDR2 is YYDKDF (reference sequence). The CDR3 nucleotides read TGTGCCACCAGCAGAGATCGCGGGGGCAGGAATCAGCCCCAACATTTT. It yields the protein CATSRDRGGRNQPQHF.

The gene calls are TRBV4-2 and TRBJ2-3, with TRBD2 as a possible D gene (7 bases). Germline values: CDR1 LGHNA, CDR2 YNFKEQ. V was shortened by 0 bases and J by 4 bases, with 14 bases between the two germline ends. The CDR3 extends over 16 amino acids. The CDR3 DNA follows: TGTGCCAGCAGCCAAGAGCGGGGGCGGGGGCCAGATACGCAGTATTTT. Translating gives CASSQERGRGPDTQYF.

The genes are TRBV18 and TRBJ1-2; 8 positions agree with TRBD1. The CDR3 has 14 residues. Germline V lookup: CDR1 KGHSH, CDR2 LQKENI. The trim removed 1 base at V and 8 bases at J, leaving 6 bases unmatched. CDR3 DNA sequence: TGTGCCAGCTCACCACGACCGGGACAGGAGGGCTACACCTTC. Amino acid sequence: CASSPRPGQEGYTF.

The rearrangement uses TRBV16 and TRBJ1-5, with D possibly matching TRBD1 (5 bases). Germline lookup yields CDR1 KGHSY and CDR2 FQNENV. The CDR3 is made up of 19 amino acids. Between the trimmed V and J ends, which lost 1 base and 2 bases, there was a span of 21 bases. The CDR3 DNA reads TGTGCCAGCAGCCAATTCCGCAACTCGACAGATTTAGGCAATCAGCCCCAGCATTTT. Translating gives CASSQFRNSTDLGNQPQHF.

V and J are TRBV23-1 and TRBJ2-7; the match to TRBD1 covers 7 bases. TRBV23-1 is an open reading frame, and its role is uncertain. The CDR3 has 14 residues. The V gene end was trimmed by 3 bases and the J gene end by 5 bases; junction bases not matched to a gene: 7. As DNA, the CDR3 is TGCGCCAGCAGTCACGAGGGGGCGAGACACGAGCAGTACTTC. It encodes CASSHEGARHEQYF.

This chain links TRBV18 with TRBJ2-7, with D perhaps TRBD1 (5 bases). V lost 2 bases and J 2 bases, leaving 7 bases between the germline ends. Germline V CDR1 and CDR2: KGHSH, LQKENI. The CDR3 covers 13 residues. The CDR3 nucleotides are TGTGCCAGCTCACCAACAGGAGCCTACGAGCAGTACTTC. Translated, it gives CASSPTGAYEQYF.

The V call is TRBV5-6, the J call TRBJ2-2, with 9 nucleotides matching TRBD2. The CDR3 extends over 17 amino acids. Trimming at V came to 2 bases and at J to 2 bases, leaving 7 bases not matched to a gene. Germline CDR1 reads SGHDT; CDR2 reads YYEEEE. The CDR3 loop is CASSFVSGGLNTGELFF. The CDR3 nucleotides read TGTGCCAGCAGCTTCGTTAGCGGGGGACTCAACACCGGGGAGCTGTTTTTT.

This clone was detected once. J is TRBJ2-7 and V is TRBV18; tentative D call: TRBD1 (6 bases). Deletions cut 6 bases from V and 1 base from J, with 10 bases between. This CDR3 region has 13 residues. The germline V gene encodes CDR1 KGHSH and CDR2 LQKENI. The CDR3 loop is CASSYDRSYEQYF. DNA for the CDR3: TGTGCCAGCTCTTACGACAGGTCCTACGAGCAGTACTTC.

This clone showed up just once. J is TRBJ2-2 and V is TRBV25-1, with D unclear. The germline CDR1 and CDR2 sequences are MGHDK and SYGVNS. V lost 10 bases, J lost 3 bases, and 12 bases lay in between. The CDR3 is 13 amino acids. Here the CDR3 reads CATGHPYTGELFF. The CDR3 DNA reads as TGTGCCACCGGTCACCCGTACACCGGGGAGCTGTTTTTT.

The genes are TRBV6-5 and TRBJ2-2; TRBD2 matches 8 bases. CDR1 MNHEY and CDR2 SVGAGI come from the germline V gene. V dropped 2 bases and J dropped 4; count of bases not matched to a gene: 3. The CDR3 sequence is 15 residues long. The CDR3 spells CASSYTGGLTGELFF. In DNA form, the CDR3 reads TGTGCCAGCAGTTACACGGGGGGGCTCACCGGGGAGCTGTTTTTT.

The V call is TRBV7-7, the J call TRBJ2-3; tentative D call: TRBD2 (6 bases). Trimming shortened V by 5 bases and J by 3 bases, and 12 bases separated the two germline ends. The CDR3 runs 14 residues. Germline V gene data show CDR1 as SSHAT and CDR2 as FNYEAQ (reference sequence). CDR3 amino acids: CASSPRDSTDTQYF. For the CDR3, the DNA is TGTGCCAGCAGCCCACGGGACTCAACAGATACGCAGTATTTT.

The chain uses TRBV6-6 and TRBJ2-6; maybe TRBD2 (6 bases). In germline, CDR1 is MNHNY, CDR2 SVGAGI (reference sequence). The CDR3 runs to 16 residues. Trimming removed 5 bases from V and 4 bases from J, with 15 bases in between. In DNA, the CDR3 is TGTGCCAGCAGTCTGCGGGGCGCTGTAGGGGCCAACGTCCTGACTTTC. Amino acids: CASSLRGAVGANVLTF.

The rearrangement joins TRBV5-5 to TRBJ2-7, with D perhaps matching TRBD2 (6 bases). CDR1 SGHKS and CDR2 YYEKEE come from the germline V gene (reference sequence). The CDR3 consists of 15 residues. V lost 5 bases to trimming and J lost 5 bases, with 20 bases between them. The CDR3: CASSEGRLAINEQYF. CDR3 DNA sequence: TGTGCCAGCAGTGAAGGGCGGCTAGCGATTAACGAGCAGTACTTC.

This clone has more than one count but fewer than ten. The chain joins TRBV2 to TRBJ2-3; D is unresolved. There are 13 residues in the CDR3. The germline V gene encodes CDR1 SNHLY and CDR2 FYNNEI. The germline V and J ends were trimmed by 7 bases and 0 bases, with 8 bases remaining between them. The CDR3 reads CASMLQSTDTQYF. CDR3 bases: TGTGCCAGCATGTTACAGAGCACAGATACGCAGTATTTT.

This rearrangement joins TRBV18 to TRBJ2-1, with 10 bases fitting TRBD1. With 2 bases clipped from V and 5 bases from J, the junction kept 3 bases outside the gene matches. The CDR3 runs to 15 residues. Per germline, CDR1 KGHSH and CDR2 LQKENI. The DNA for the CDR3 is TGTGCCAGCTCACCAGACAGGGGGCTAAACAATGAGCAGTTCTTC. Its protein product is CASSPDRGLNNEQFF.

This clone showed up just a few times. This sequence joins TRBV7-8 and TRBJ2-5; 14 positions agree with TRBD2. CDR1 is SGHVS, CDR2 FQNEAQ, per germline. The CDR3 consists of 14 residues. V lost 6 bases, J lost 5 bases, and 2 bases stayed unmatched. CDR3 in DNA: TGTGCCAGCAGGGGGACTAGCGGGGGCGAGACCCAGTACTTC. As protein: CASRGTSGGETQYF.

V gene TRBV18 combines with J gene TRBJ2-3, with a possible D match to TRBD1 (6 bases). Looked up from germline, CDR1 is KGHSH and CDR2 is LQKENI. CDR3 size: 15 residues. Trimming left V 2 bases short and J 1 base short, with 10 bases between. As DNA, the CDR3 is TGTGCCAGCTCACCAGGGGGCGGGCGCACAGATACGCAGTATTTT. It encodes CASSPGGGRTDTQYF.

This chain connects TRBV27 to TRBJ2-2, with 7 bases fitting TRBD1. Per germline, CDR1 MNHEY and CDR2 SMNVEV (reference sequence). Unmatched junction bases numbered 6, after V lost 6 bases and J lost 5 bases. CDR3 length: 14 residues. The CDR3 sequence: CASRHRQGTGELFF. CDR3 nucleotide sequence: TGTGCCAGCAGACACAGACAGGGAACCGGGGAGCTGTTTTTT.

The CDR3 nucleotides read TGTGCCAGCAGTTACTCGAATCAGGGGCTCGGTGGCTACACCTTC. Protein sequence: CASSYSNQGLGGYTF. The rearrangement links TRBV6-6 to TRBJ1-2; D may be TRBD1 (6 bases). From germline, CDR1 is MNHNY and CDR2 SVGAGI (reference sequence). Trimming took 0 bases from V and 7 from J, leaving 15 bases between them. The CDR3 covers 15 residues.

The rearrangement joins TRBV2 to TRBJ1-2; 12 positions match TRBD1. V was pared by 8 bases and J by 6 bases, with 7 bases of the junction left unmatched. Germline assignment: CDR1 SNHLY and CDR2 FYNNEI. The CDR3 has 14 amino acids. The CDR3 reads CASRRDRGPNGYTF. CDR3 nucleotide sequence: TGTGCCAGCCGCCGGGACAGGGGGCCGAATGGCTACACCTTC.

Remarks on this clone: At one boundary the junction diverges from the germline segment, which might be a read error. The V gene is TRBV5-8, the J gene TRBJ2-7; 8 nucleotides align to TRBD1. The CDR3 totals 12 residues. The V gene's germline CDR1 is SGHTS and CDR2 YDEGEE. CDR3 loop: CASSLFRDRSHF. DNA for the CDR3: TGTGCCAGCAGCTTGTTCCGGGACAGGTCCCACTTC. Looking up the rest from reference TRBV5-8 and TRBJ2-7 gives the full variable domain: EAGVTQSPTHLIKTRGQQATLRCSPISGHTSVYWYQQALGLGLQFLLWYDEGEERNRGNFPPRFSGRQFPNYSSELNVNALELEDSALYLCASSLFRDRSHFGPGTRLTVT.

This sequence joins TRBV11-2 and TRBJ2-1; a weak D match, TRBD2 (6 bases). Between the trimmed V and J ends, which lost 1 base and 9 bases, there was a span of 13 bases. Per the germline V gene, CDR1 is SGHAT and CDR2 is FQNNGV. The CDR3 sequence is 14 residues long. The CDR3 spells CASSLGRDFGEQFF. DNA of the CDR3: TGTGCCAGCAGCTTAGGGCGGGACTTTGGTGAGCAGTTCTTC.

The J gene is TRBJ2-7, the V gene TRBV19; unclear D gene. The V gene's germline CDR1 is LNHDA and CDR2 SQIVND (reference sequence). This CDR3 is 12 amino acids long. V was trimmed by 9 bases and J by 5 bases, leaving 14 bases between them. The CDR3 loop reads CASSLSQDEQYF. The DNA for the CDR3 is TGTGCCAGCAGTTTATCTCAGGACGAGCAGTACTTC.

The chain carries TRBV18 and TRBJ1-3; 8 nucleotides agree with TRBD1. Germline V CDR1 and CDR2: KGHSH, LQKENI. J lost 3 bases, V lost 3 bases, and 4 bases had no gene match. The CDR3 extends over 15 amino acids. Here the CDR3 reads CASSPDRAGGNTIYF. CDR3 DNA: TGTGCCAGCTCACCGGACAGGGCGGGTGGAAACACCATATATTTT.